Listed here are 24 T cell receptor beta chains from one sample, sequenced in a study of T cell clonotyping in hematopoietic cell transplantation. Described time point: recipient sample about 28 days before transplant, after cytoreduction. Data came from immunoSEQ multiplex PCR; TCRdb stores just in-frame clones and leaves some out. The sample includes around 80,000 clones, 90% to 96% of them seen just once. The material was peripheral blood mononuclear cells, obtained before stem cell transplant. These receptors came from a woman aged 45-65 years with acute myeloid leukemia. Some clones in this sample may be carry-over from other donors' samples.

V and J are TRBV11-1 and TRBJ2-7; TRBD1 is a possible D gene (5 bases). The CDR3 has 15 amino acids. V was cut by 1 base and J by 0 bases, with 10 bases left in between. CDR1 SGHAT and CDR2 FQDESV come from the germline V gene (reference sequence). The CDR3 region is CASSLGQGRSYEQYF. The CDR3 DNA sequence: TGTGCCAGCAGCTTAGGTCAGGGCCGCTCCTACGAGCAGTACTTC.

The rearrangement links TRBV29-1 to TRBJ1-2; 8 nucleotides agree with TRBD1. The CDR3 consists of 12 residues. V lost 5 bases, J lost 6 bases, and 5 bases stayed unmatched. Germline CDR1 SQVTM, CDR2 ANQGSEA. The CDR3 DNA sequence: TGCAGCGTTAGTCAGGGGGCAAATGGCTACACCTTC. It specifies CSVSQGANGYTF.

J is TRBJ2-7 and V is TRBV19; D ambiguous. The CDR3 spans 8 residues. The germline V gene has CDR1 LNHDA and CDR2 SQIVND (reference sequence). The CDR3: CAPPEQYF. DNA of the CDR3: TGTGCTCCGCCCGAGCAGTACTTC. Filled out from reference TRBV19 and TRBJ2-7, the complete variable domain reads DGGITQSPKYLFRKEGQNVTLSCEQNLNHDAMYWYRQDPGQGLRLIYYSQIVNDFQKGDIAEGYSVSREKKESFPLTVTSAQKNPTAFYLCAPPEQYFGPGTRLTVT.

This clone was picked up one time. The rearrangement joins TRBV21-1 to TRBJ2-5; the table names TRBD2, a call not compared with the DNA. TRBV21-1 is designated a pseudogene. This CDR3 is 17 amino acids long. The CDR3 DNA reads TGTGCCAGCAGCAAAGTTCCACTAGCGGGCCACATAGGGACCCAGTACTTC. This gives the protein CASSKVPLAGHIGTQYF.

This rearrangement joins TRBV6-1 to TRBJ1-5; 9 positions match TRBD1. Losses at the gene ends were 0 bases for V and 4 bases for J; bases not matched to a gene: 4. Looked up from germline, CDR1 is MNHNS and CDR2 is SASEGT. The CDR3 spans 16 residues. This CDR3 is CASSEAWGQGNQPQHF. In DNA form, the CDR3 reads TGTGCCAGCAGTGAAGCCTGGGGACAGGGAAATCAGCCCCAGCATTTT.

The chain carries TRBV10-1 and TRBJ1-1; 9 bases are a match to TRBD1. CDR1 and CDR2 (germline): WNHNN, SYGVQD (reference sequence). Losses at the gene ends were 4 bases for V and 4 bases for J; bases not matched to a gene: 7. The length of the CDR3 is 15 residues. The CDR3: CASSVSGTGSTEAFF. CDR3 nucleotides: TGCGCCAGCAGTGTCTCCGGGACAGGGAGCACTGAAGCTTTCTTT.

The chain employs TRBV6-6 and TRBJ2-2, with TRBD1 identical over 7 bases. There are 15 residues in the CDR3. Looked up from germline, CDR1 is MNHNY and CDR2 is SVGAGI (reference sequence). V lost 6 bases, J lost 3 bases, and 7 bases stayed unmatched. CDR3 protein: CASRLTGVDTGELFF. The DNA for the CDR3 is TGTGCCAGCAGACTCACAGGGGTGGACACCGGGGAGCTGTTTTTT.

The rearrangement links TRBV5-8 to TRBJ2-3; D remains ambiguous. The CDR3 length is 12 residues. The V gene's germline CDR1 is SGHTS and CDR2 YDEGEE. The V end was cut by 5 bases, the J end by 0 bases, with 4 bases between. The CDR3 nucleotides read TGTGCCAGCAGGGGTAGCACAGATACGCAGTATTTT. Translated, it gives CASRGSTDTQYF.

To note about this clone: The sample carries other DNA sequences with the same CDR3. The V gene is TRBV5-1, the J gene TRBJ1-1; D perhaps matches TRBD1 (5 bases). CDR1 and CDR2 (germline): SGHRS, YFSETQ. Trimming cost V 0 bases and J 0 bases, with 6 bases left between them. CDR3 length equals 14 residues. The CDR3 DNA is TGCGCCAGCAGCTTGGAGGGGATGAACACTGAAGCTTTCTTT. Amino acids: CASSLEGMNTEAFF.

The gene calls are TRBV5-1 and TRBJ2-1; D might be TRBD2 (5 bases). CDR1 SGHRS and CDR2 YFSETQ come from the germline V gene. With 2 bases removed from V and 5 bases from J, the gap between germline ends came to 14 bases. CDR3 length equals 15 residues. The CDR3 coding sequence is TGCGCCAGCAGCTTAATTCCCGACTACAACAATGAGCAGTTCTTC. Its translation is CASSLIPDYNNEQFF. Filled out from reference TRBV5-1 and TRBJ2-1, the complete variable domain reads KAGVTQTPRYLIKTRGQQVTLSCSPISGHRSVSWYQQTPGQGLQFLFEYFSETQRNKGNFPGRFSGRQFSNSRSEMNVSTLELGDSALYLCASSLIPDYNNEQFFGPGTRLTVL.

The table lists this clone with a count of one. The chain couples TRBV5-1 to TRBJ2-2; no firm D call. The CDR3 covers 11 residues. Germline V gives CDR1 SGHRS, CDR2 YFSETQ. Trimming took off 4 bases at V and 8 bases at J, with 6 bases between the two ends. Here the CDR3 DNA reads TGCGCCAGCAGCGCGTGGGGGGAGCTGTTTTTT. Residues: CASSAWGELFF.

The chain combines TRBV27 with TRBJ2-7, with TRBD2 matching over 9 bases. After removal of 6 bases from V and 3 bases from J, the junction contained 6 bases not matched to a gene. Germline assignment: CDR1 MNHEY and CDR2 SMNVEV (reference sequence). This CDR3 is 14 amino acids long. The CDR3 DNA sequence: TGTGCCAGCAGGACCGGGACTAGCAGCTACGAGCAGTACTTC. Encoded protein: CASRTGTSSYEQYF.

The genes are TRBV5-8 and TRBJ1-1; D is unresolved. CDR1 SGHTS and CDR2 YDEGEE come from the germline V gene. The CDR3 is 15 amino acids. The germline V and J ends were trimmed by 2 bases and 0 bases, with 11 bases remaining between them. CDR3 residues: CASSLLFRVNTEAFF. In nucleotides, the CDR3 is TGTGCCAGCAGCTTACTTTTCCGGGTGAACACTGAAGCTTTCTTT.

The CDR3 coding sequence is TGTGCCAGCAGCTTGGGACTAGCGGGGGGAACAGATACGCAGTATTTT. It yields the protein CASSLGLAGGTDTQYF. This chain links TRBV7-3 with TRBJ2-3; 15 nucleotides align to TRBD2. With 3 bases clipped from V and 3 bases from J, the junction kept 1 base outside the gene matches. Germline CDR1 reads SGHTA; CDR2 reads FQGTGA. The CDR3 loop spans 16 amino acids.

The chain couples TRBV19 to TRBJ2-1; D might be TRBD1 (5 bases). V shed 2 bases and J shed 6 bases, with 8 bases lying between them. CDR1 is LNHDA and CDR2 is SQIVND in the germline V gene (reference sequence). The CDR3 runs 13 residues. DNA for the CDR3: TGTGCCAGTAGTATATTTGGGGCCAATGAGCAGTTCTTC. This encodes CASSIFGANEQFF.

This rearrangement joins TRBV5-6 to TRBJ2-7; 11 nucleotides align to TRBD1. CDR1 and CDR2 from the germline V gene are SGHDT and YYEEEE. Unmatched junction bases numbered 4, after V lost 4 bases and J lost 7 bases. The CDR3 has 13 residues. The CDR3 sequence is CASSGDRGGEQYF. Written as DNA, the CDR3 is TGTGCCAGCAGCGGGGACAGGGGGGGTGAGCAGTACTTC.

The CDR3 bases are TGTGCCAGCAGCGCGCCGTCCGTCGAGCAGTACTTC. It specifies CASSAPSVEQYF. The chain couples TRBV7-2 to TRBJ2-7, with D unclear. V lost 5 bases and J 6 bases, leaving 11 bases between the germline ends. The CDR3 loop spans 12 amino acids. CDR1 SGHTA and CDR2 FQGNSA come from the germline V gene.

The J gene is TRBJ2-3, the V gene TRBV27, with 8 bases lining up with TRBD2. The CDR3 extends over 15 amino acids. Germline V gives CDR1 MNHEY, CDR2 SMNVEV (reference sequence). V lost 4 bases, J lost 2 bases, and 5 bases stayed unmatched. The DNA of the CDR3 is TGTGCCAGCAGTTCCAATGGACTAGCCACAGATACGCAGTATTTT. It translates to CASSSNGLATDTQYF.

The chain recombines TRBV27 with TRBJ1-6, with TRBD1 matching 7 bases. The CDR3 runs 15 residues. Looked up from germline, CDR1 is MNHEY and CDR2 is SMNVEV (reference sequence). The V and J ends lost 5 bases and 3 bases, in that order; junction bases with no gene match: 4. The CDR3 sequence: CASSGAGGYNSPLHF. Here the CDR3 DNA reads TGTGCCAGCAGTGGGGCAGGGGGCTATAATTCACCCCTCCACTTT.

The chain uses TRBV4-2 and TRBJ2-5; TRBD2 aligns across 9 bases. CDR3 length: 15 residues. Germline V gene lookup returns CDR1 LGHNA and CDR2 YNFKEQ. Trimming at V came to 6 bases and at J to 2 bases, leaving 7 bases not matched to a gene. CDR3 amino acids: CASSPSGGQQETQYF. In nucleotides, the CDR3 is TGTGCCAGCAGTCCCAGCGGGGGGCAACAAGAGACCCAGTACTTC.

The chain recombines TRBV6-6 with TRBJ1-1; D might be TRBD1 (5 bases). Between the trimmed V and J ends, which lost 2 bases and 1 base, there was a span of 8 bases. CDR3 length: 14 residues. Germline V gene data show CDR1 as MNHNY and CDR2 as SVGAGI (reference sequence). The CDR3 here is CASSYQGWNTEAFF. CDR3 DNA sequence: TGTGCCAGCAGTTACCAGGGTTGGAACACTGAAGCTTTCTTT.

The chain links TRBV6-1 to TRBJ1-1; TRBD1 is a possible D gene (5 bases). The CDR3 extends over 12 amino acids. The germline gives CDR1 MNHNS, CDR2 SASEGT. V was trimmed by 1 base and J by 11 bases, leaving 11 bases between them. CDR3 nucleotide sequence: TGTGCCAGCAGTGAAGTGGGACCCGAGGCTTTCTTT. Translation gives CASSEVGPEAFF.

The chain is built from TRBV28 and TRBJ2-7; no clear D. CDR1 and CDR2 from the germline V gene are MDHEN and SYDVKM. With 3 bases removed from V and 0 bases from J, the gap between germline ends came to 9 bases. The CDR3 contains 14 residues. This CDR3 is CASSFGPASYEQYF. CDR3 DNA: TGTGCCAGCAGTTTCGGCCCCGCCTCCTACGAGCAGTACTTC.

The table lists this clone with a count of one. The chain links TRBV6-1 to TRBJ1-2, with 12 bases matching TRBD1. The ends lost 4 bases at V and 4 bases at J; junction bases unmatched: 4. Germline CDR1 and CDR2: MNHNS and SASEGT. This CDR3 contains 15 residues. Here the CDR3 reads CASSAPGQGAYGYTF. The CDR3 DNA follows: TGTGCCAGCAGTGCACCGGGACAGGGGGCCTATGGCTACACCTTC.